Reported below is one T cell receptor beta chain. Its target is unknown. TCRdb keeps only in-frame clones here, not all; method: immunoSEQ multiplex PCR. The data contain about 360,000 clones, roughly 85% of them singletons. The data originate from a study of cytomegalovirus exposure and HLA in healthy donors. General study findings and limits: A few of the chains that were CMV-associated were confirmed in vitro to be specific for CMV antigens.

The specimen sequenced was PBMCs. The sequence was collected from a woman younger than 30 in good health and CMV-seronegative.

CDR3 sequence: CASSLIAASYNEQFF. The DNA for the CDR3 is TGTGCCAGCAGCTTAATTGCGGCTTCCTACAATGAGCAGTTCTTC. The chain carries TRBV7-3 and TRBJ2-1; the D is unclear. CDR1 and CDR2 (germline): SGHTA, FQGTGA. The CDR3 is 15 residues long. The V gene lost 1 base and the J gene lost 1 base, with 8 bases spanning the gap.